The 12 T cell receptor beta chains reported below all come from one sample, sequenced in a study of shared clonotypes between healthy human individuals. Libraries were prepared by immunoSEQ multiplex PCR; TCRdb keeps only in-frame clonotypes and omits some of them. The sample consists of 180,000 or so clones, over 80% of them appearing once. Sequencing input: naive CD4+ T cells sorted from blood. Subset reported: CD45RA+ positively selected. These receptor sequences come from a woman aged 25 to 39 in good health.

This clone has just one count. The V and J genes are TRBV18 and TRBJ1-1, with 7 bases aligning to TRBD1. Germline V lookup: CDR1 KGHSH, CDR2 LQKENI. This CDR3 has 15 residues. Germline trimming cut 3 bases from V and 2 bases from J; bases unmatched to any gene: 6. In nucleotides, the CDR3 is TGTGCCAGCTCACCCGAGGGACAGCATAACACTGAAGCTTTCTTT. It encodes CASSPEGQHNTEAFF. Based on the CDR3 plus reference TRBV18 and TRBJ1-1, the full variable domain is NAGVMQNPRHLVRRRGQEARLRCSPMKGHSHVYWYRQLPEEGLKFMVYLQKENIIDESGMPKERFSAEFPKEGPSILRIQQVVRGDSAAYFCASSPEGQHNTEAFFGQGTRLTVV.

The V and J genes are TRBV15 and TRBJ2-7; a weak D match, TRBD1 (6 bases). Germline CDR1 LNHNV, CDR2 YYDKDF (reference sequence). The CDR3 runs to 15 residues. Between the trimmed V and J ends, which lost 0 bases and 2 bases, there was a span of 11 bases. The CDR3 sequence: CATSRETGPTYEQYF. In nucleotides, the CDR3 is TGTGCCACCAGCAGAGAAACAGGGCCCACCTACGAGCAGTACTTC.

This chain uses TRBV27 with TRBJ2-5; 8 bases map to TRBD1. The last part of the DNA fits TRBJ2-7 better; the J call may be wrong. From germline, CDR1 is MNHEY and CDR2 SMNVEV (reference sequence). The CDR3 extends over 12 amino acids. The CDR3 nucleotides read TGTGCCACCGGGGACAGGACCTACGAGCAGTACTTC. Translation: CATGDRTYEQYF.

The chain uses TRBV28 and TRBJ2-5; 7 bases match TRBD1. The J call is in doubt because the DNA end fits TRBJ2-7 better. CDR3 length: 15 residues. The germline gives CDR1 MDHEN, CDR2 SYDVKM. CDR3: CASSMTGKGVYEQYF. CDR3 DNA: TGTGCCAGCAGTATGACAGGGAAGGGGGTCTACGAGCAGTACTTC.

V gene TRBV5-1 combines with J gene TRBJ2-7, with 12 bases matching TRBD2. This CDR3 spans 16 amino acids. Trimming removed 2 bases from V and 6 bases from J; junction bases left unmatched: 9. Germline CDR1 and CDR2: SGHRS and YFSETQ. CDR3 nucleotide sequence: TGCGCCAGCAGCTTTGGCCAACTAGCGGGAGGTTCCGAGCAGTACTTC. Its translation: CASSFGQLAGGSEQYF.

V usage is TRBV28 and J usage is TRBJ2-7, with D perhaps assigned TRBD1 or TRBD2 (5 bases each). V lost 1 base and J lost 6, with 16 bases in between. The CDR3 runs 15 residues. The germline V gene has CDR1 MDHEN and CDR2 SYDVKM. CDR3 coding DNA: TGTGCCAGCAGTTTATTCAGGGTGGAGGATCGCGAGCAGTACTTC. Protein product: CASSLFRVEDREQYF.

The chain combines TRBV7-2 with TRBJ2-7, with D uncertain. This CDR3 is 12 amino acids long. V was cut by 5 bases and J by 7 bases, with 12 bases left in between. The germline V gene has CDR1 SGHTA and CDR2 FQGNSA. DNA for the CDR3: TGTGCCAGCAGCCCCATTCCCGGGGAGCAGTACTTC. It translates to CASSPIPGEQYF.

The chain uses TRBV6-6 and TRBJ1-1; a weak D match, TRBD1 (5 bases). CDR1 is MNHNY, CDR2 SVGAGI, per germline (reference sequence). The CDR3 has 14 residues. The V end lost 2 bases, the J end lost 1 base, and 8 bases lay between the germline ends. CDR3 region: CASSYRDGNTEAFF. The CDR3 DNA reads as TGTGCCAGCAGTTACCGGGACGGGAACACTGAAGCTTTCTTT.

The rearrangement uses TRBV6-4 and TRBJ1-2; 10 positions agree with TRBD1. Germline lookup yields CDR1 MRHNA and CDR2 SNTAGT. V lost 10 bases and J lost 5; bases outside the gene matches: 16. The CDR3 totals 16 residues. For the CDR3, the DNA is TGTGCCATCCCGTCCGAAAGGGACAGGGGATGGTATGGCTACACCTTC. Translating it yields CAIPSERDRGWYGYTF.

The rearrangement joins TRBV7-9 to TRBJ2-2; D may be TRBD1 or TRBD2 (5 bases each). Per germline, CDR1 SEHNR and CDR2 FQNEAQ (reference sequence). The V and J ends lost 5 bases and 4 bases respectively, with 11 bases between them. This CDR3 spans 14 amino acids. Here the CDR3 DNA reads TGTGCCAGCAGCCCCGGGGCTCTCACCGGGGAGCTGTTTTTT. Residues: CASSPGALTGELFF.

The rearrangement joins TRBV2 to TRBJ2-2, with 7 bases lining up with TRBD2. J gave up 4 bases and V 4 bases, and 15 bases lay outside the gene matches. This CDR3 spans 18 amino acids. Germline loops: CDR1 SNHLY, CDR2 FYNNEI. CDR3 sequence reads: CASSGYRRGGRGTGELFF. DNA for the CDR3: TGTGCCAGCAGTGGATACCGGAGGGGAGGGCGCGGCACCGGGGAGCTGTTTTTT.

The chain recombines TRBV28 with TRBJ2-7; the D gene is possibly TRBD2 (6 bases). This CDR3 is built from 14 residues. Germline-derived CDR1 and CDR2 are MDHEN and SYDVKM. Trimming stripped 3 bases from V and 2 bases from J, with 11 bases between. CDR3 nucleotide sequence: TGTGCCAGCAGTTTTACGGGAGTTCCCTACGAGCAGTACTTC. Protein product: CASSFTGVPYEQYF.